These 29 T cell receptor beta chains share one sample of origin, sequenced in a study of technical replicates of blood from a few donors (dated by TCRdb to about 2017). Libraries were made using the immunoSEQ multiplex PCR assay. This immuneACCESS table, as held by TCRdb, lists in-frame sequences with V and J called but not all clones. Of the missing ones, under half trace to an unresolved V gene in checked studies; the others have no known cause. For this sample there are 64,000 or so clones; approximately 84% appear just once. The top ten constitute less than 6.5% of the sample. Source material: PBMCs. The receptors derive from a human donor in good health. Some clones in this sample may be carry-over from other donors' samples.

CDR3 nucleotide sequence: TGCGCCAGCAGCGGCAAACCTAGCGGGGGGCCGACTGTAGAGCAGTTCTTC. Residues: CASSGKPSGGPTVEQFF. V usage is TRBV5-1 and J usage is TRBJ2-1; 11 nucleotides match TRBD2. Unmatched junction bases numbered 16, after V lost 4 bases and J lost 10 bases. The CDR3 extends over 17 amino acids. CDR1 is SGHRS and CDR2 is YFSETQ in the germline V gene.

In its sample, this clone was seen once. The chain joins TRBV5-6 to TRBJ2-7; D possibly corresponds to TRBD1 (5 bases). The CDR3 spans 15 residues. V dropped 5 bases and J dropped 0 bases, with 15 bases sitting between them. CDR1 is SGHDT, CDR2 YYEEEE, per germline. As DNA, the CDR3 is TGTGCCAGCAGTTCTGTGGTGACAGACTCCTACGAGCAGTACTTC. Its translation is CASSSVVTDSYEQYF.

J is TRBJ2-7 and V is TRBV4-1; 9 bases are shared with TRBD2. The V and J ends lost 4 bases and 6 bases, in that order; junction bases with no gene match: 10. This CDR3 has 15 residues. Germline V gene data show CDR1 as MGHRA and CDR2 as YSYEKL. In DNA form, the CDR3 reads TGCGCCAGCAGCCCCCTCGGCGGGCGGGAGGGCGAGCAGTACTTC. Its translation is CASSPLGGREGEQYF.

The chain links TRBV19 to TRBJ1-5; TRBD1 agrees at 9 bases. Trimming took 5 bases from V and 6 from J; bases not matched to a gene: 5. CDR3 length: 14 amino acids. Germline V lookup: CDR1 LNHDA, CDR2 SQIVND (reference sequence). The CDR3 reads CASSAGQGPQPQHF. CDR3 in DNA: TGTGCCAGTAGTGCAGGACAGGGGCCTCAGCCCCAGCATTTT. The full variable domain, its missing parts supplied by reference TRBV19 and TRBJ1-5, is DGGITQSPKYLFRKEGQNVTLSCEQNLNHDAMYWYRQDPGQGLRLIYYSQIVNDFQKGDIAEGYSVSREKKESFPLTVTSAQKNPTAFYLCASSAGQGPQPQHFGDGTRLSIL.

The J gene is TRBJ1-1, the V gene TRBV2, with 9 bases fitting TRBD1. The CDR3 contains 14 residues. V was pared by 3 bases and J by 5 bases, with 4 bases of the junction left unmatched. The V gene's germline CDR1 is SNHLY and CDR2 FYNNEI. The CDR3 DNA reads TGTGCCAGCAGTGAGAACAGGGGGCTTACTGAAGCTTTCTTT. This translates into CASSENRGLTEAFF.

CDR3 sequence reads: CASSLPRQAEYGYTF. Written as DNA, the CDR3 is TGTGCCAGCAGCCTACCTAGACAGGCCGAATATGGCTACACCTTC. This chain links TRBV5-6 with TRBJ1-2; tentatively, D is TRBD1 (6 bases). Germline V CDR1 and CDR2: SGHDT, YYEEEE. This CDR3 contains 15 residues. Trimming stripped 4 bases from V and 5 bases from J, with 18 bases between. Variable domain in full (rest from reference TRBV5-6 and TRBJ1-2): DAGVTQSPTHLIKTRGQQVTLRCSPKSGHDTVSWYQQALGQGPQFIFQYYEEEERQRGNFPDRFSGHQFPNYSSELNVNALLLGDSALYLCASSLPRQAEYGYTFGSGTRLTVV.

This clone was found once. CDR3 amino acids: CSVRGRGSDEQFF. The CDR3 region has the DNA TGCAGCGTTCGCGGGAGGGGATCCGATGAGCAGTTCTTC. The chain uses TRBV29-1 and TRBJ2-1; TRBD2 agrees at 9 bases. This CDR3 has 13 residues. CDR1 and CDR2 from the germline V gene are SQVTM and ANQGSEA. J lost 8 bases, V lost 5 bases, and 7 bases had no gene match.

The CDR3 sequence is CASSPASTGGNEAFF. The CDR3 coding sequence is TGTGCCAGCAGTCCCGCGTCGACAGGGGGTAATGAAGCTTTCTTT. This chain uses TRBV28 with TRBJ1-1; 9 positions match TRBD1. The ends lost 5 bases at V and 7 bases at J; junction bases unmatched: 11. CDR1 and CDR2 (germline): MDHEN, SYDVKM. The CDR3 runs to 15 residues.

CDR3 coding DNA: TGTGCCAGCAGCTCGCGGGGGGGGCTCGGAGAGACCCAGTACTTC. Protein: CASSSRGGLGETQYF. V usage is TRBV4-2 and J usage is TRBJ2-5; 9 nucleotides align to TRBD2. The V and J ends lost 5 bases and 4 bases, in that order; junction bases with no gene match: 8. The CDR3 runs 15 residues. The germline gives CDR1 LGHNA, CDR2 YNFKEQ.

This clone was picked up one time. The DNA of the CDR3 is TGTGCCAGTAGGGAGAACAGGGAAATTAAGGGTGGCTACACCTTC. Translation gives CASRENREIKGGYTF. The gene calls are TRBV19 and TRBJ1-2, with D possibly matching TRBD1 (6 bases). V shed 6 bases and J shed 7 bases, with 21 bases lying between them. The CDR3 contains 15 residues. Germline CDR1 LNHDA, CDR2 SQIVND (reference sequence).

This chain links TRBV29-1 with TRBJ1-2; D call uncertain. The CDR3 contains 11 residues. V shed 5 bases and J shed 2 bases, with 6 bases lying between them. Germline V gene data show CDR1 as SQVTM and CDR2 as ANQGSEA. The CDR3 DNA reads TGCAGCGTTACAGAGAACTATGGCTACACCTTC. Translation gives CSVTENYGYTF.

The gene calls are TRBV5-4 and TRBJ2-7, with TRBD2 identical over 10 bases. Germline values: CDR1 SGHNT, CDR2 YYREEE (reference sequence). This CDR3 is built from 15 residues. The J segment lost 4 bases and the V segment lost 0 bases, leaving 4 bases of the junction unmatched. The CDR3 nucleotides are TGTGCCAGCAGCTTGGGGTTTAGCGGGGGGTACGAGCAGTACTTC. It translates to CASSLGFSGGYEQYF.

The DNA for the CDR3 is TGTGCCAGCTCACCCCCCCTAGCGGGCCCACTGCAGTACTTC. Its protein is CASSPPLAGPLQYF. This sequence joins TRBV18 and TRBJ2-7; 8 bases align to TRBD2. The CDR3 runs to 14 residues. Trimming removed 3 bases from V and 9 bases from J; junction bases left unmatched: 10. The germline gives CDR1 KGHSH, CDR2 LQKENI.

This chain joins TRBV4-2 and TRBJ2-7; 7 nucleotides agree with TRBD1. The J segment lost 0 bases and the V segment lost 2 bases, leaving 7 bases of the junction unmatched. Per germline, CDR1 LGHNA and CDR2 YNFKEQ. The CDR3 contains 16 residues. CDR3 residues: CASSQPTGTSSYEQYF. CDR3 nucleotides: TGTGCCAGCAGCCAACCGACAGGGACCAGCTCCTACGAGCAGTACTTC.

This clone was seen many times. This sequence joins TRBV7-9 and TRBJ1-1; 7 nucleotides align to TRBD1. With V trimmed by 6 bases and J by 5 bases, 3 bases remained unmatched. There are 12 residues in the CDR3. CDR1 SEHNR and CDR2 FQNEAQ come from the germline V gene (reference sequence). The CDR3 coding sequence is TGTGCCAGCAGATCGACAGGGACTGAAGCTTTCTTT. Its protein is CASRSTGTEAFF.

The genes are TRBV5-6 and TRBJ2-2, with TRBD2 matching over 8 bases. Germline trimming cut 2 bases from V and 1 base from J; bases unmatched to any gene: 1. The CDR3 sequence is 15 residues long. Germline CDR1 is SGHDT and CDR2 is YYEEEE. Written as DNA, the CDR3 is TGTGCCAGCAGCTTACTAGCGGTGAACACCGGGGAGCTGTTTTTT. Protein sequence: CASSLLAVNTGELFF.

CDR3 protein: CASLPWETYGYTF. CDR3 DNA sequence: TGTGCCAGCCTGCCGTGGGAGACCTATGGCTACACCTTC. This rearrangement joins TRBV13 to TRBJ1-2; the D is unclear. The germline gives CDR1 PRHDT, CDR2 FYEKMQ (reference sequence). The length of the CDR3 is 13 residues. V was cut by 8 bases and J by 4 bases, with 14 bases left in between.

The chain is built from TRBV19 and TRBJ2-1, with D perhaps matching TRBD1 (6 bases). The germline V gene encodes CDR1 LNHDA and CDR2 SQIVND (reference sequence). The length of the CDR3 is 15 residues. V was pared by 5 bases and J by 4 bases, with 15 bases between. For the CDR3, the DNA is TGTGCCAGTAGTTCCGGGACAAATATGTACAATGAGCAGTTCTTC. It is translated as CASSSGTNMYNEQFF.

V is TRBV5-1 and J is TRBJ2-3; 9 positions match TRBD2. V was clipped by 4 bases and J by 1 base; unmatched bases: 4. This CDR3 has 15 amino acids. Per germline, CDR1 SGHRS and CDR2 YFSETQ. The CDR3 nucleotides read TGCGCCAGCAGCGGCGGGGGGGCCCGCACAGATACGCAGTATTTT. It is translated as CASSGGGARTDTQYF.

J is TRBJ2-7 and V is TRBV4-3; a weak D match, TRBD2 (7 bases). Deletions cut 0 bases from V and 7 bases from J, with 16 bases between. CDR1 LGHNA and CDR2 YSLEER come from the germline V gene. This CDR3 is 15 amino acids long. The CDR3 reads CASSQDWGRGREQYF. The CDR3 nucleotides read TGCGCCAGCAGCCAAGACTGGGGGCGCGGGAGAGAGCAGTACTTC.

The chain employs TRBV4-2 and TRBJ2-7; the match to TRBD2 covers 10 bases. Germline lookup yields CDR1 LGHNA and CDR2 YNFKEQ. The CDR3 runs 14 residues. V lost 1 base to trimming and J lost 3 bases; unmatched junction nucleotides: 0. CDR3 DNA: TGTGCCAGCAGCCAAGGACTAGCGGGCTACGAGCAGTACTTC. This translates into CASSQGLAGYEQYF.

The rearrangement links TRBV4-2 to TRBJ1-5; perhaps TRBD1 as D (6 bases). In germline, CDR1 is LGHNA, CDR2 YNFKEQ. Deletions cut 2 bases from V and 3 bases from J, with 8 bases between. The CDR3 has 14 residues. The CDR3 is CASSQWTVNQPQHF. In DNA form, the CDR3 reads TGTGCCAGCAGCCAATGGACAGTCAATCAGCCCCAGCATTTT.

The CDR3 DNA is TGTGCCAGGAGGACAGGGGTAGACACTGAAGCTTTCTTT. This translates into CARRTGVDTEAFF. V gene TRBV6-4 combines with J gene TRBJ1-1, with 9 nucleotides matching TRBD1. CDR1 is MRHNA and CDR2 is SNTAGT in the germline V gene. The junction had 5 bases not matched to a gene; V was cut back by 9 bases and J by 3 bases. This CDR3 region has 13 residues.

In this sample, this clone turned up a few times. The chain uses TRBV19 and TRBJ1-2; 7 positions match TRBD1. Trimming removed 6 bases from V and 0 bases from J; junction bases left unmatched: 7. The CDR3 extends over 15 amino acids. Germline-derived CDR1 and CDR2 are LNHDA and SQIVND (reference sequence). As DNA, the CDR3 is TGTGCCAGTAGACACGAAGGGACAGCTAACTATGGCTACACCTTC. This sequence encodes CASRHEGTANYGYTF.

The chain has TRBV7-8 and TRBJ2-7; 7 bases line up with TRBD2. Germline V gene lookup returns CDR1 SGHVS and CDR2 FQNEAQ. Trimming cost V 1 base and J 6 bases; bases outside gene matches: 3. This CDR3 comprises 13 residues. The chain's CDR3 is CASSLGTRPEQYF. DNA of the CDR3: TGTGCCAGCAGCTTAGGGACTAGGCCCGAGCAGTACTTC.

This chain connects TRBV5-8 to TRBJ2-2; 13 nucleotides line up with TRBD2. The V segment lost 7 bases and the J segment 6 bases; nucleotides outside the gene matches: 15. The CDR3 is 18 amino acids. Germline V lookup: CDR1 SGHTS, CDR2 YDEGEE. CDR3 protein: CASAPGLAGLTVPGELFF. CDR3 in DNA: TGTGCCAGCGCTCCGGGACTAGCGGGGCTAACGGTCCCCGGGGAGCTGTTTTTT.

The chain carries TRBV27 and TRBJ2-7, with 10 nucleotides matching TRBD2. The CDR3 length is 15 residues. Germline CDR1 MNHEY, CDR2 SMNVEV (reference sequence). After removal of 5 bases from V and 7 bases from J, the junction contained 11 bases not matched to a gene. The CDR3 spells CASSLAGAPRGEQYF. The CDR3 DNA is TGTGCCAGCAGTCTAGCGGGAGCCCCCCGCGGGGAGCAGTACTTC.

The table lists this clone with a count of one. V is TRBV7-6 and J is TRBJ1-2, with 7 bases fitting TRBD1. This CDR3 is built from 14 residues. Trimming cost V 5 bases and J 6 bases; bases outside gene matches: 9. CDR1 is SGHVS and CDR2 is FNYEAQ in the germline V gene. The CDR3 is CASSGNRGQDGYTF. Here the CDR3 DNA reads TGTGCCAGCAGCGGCAACAGGGGCCAGGATGGCTACACCTTC.

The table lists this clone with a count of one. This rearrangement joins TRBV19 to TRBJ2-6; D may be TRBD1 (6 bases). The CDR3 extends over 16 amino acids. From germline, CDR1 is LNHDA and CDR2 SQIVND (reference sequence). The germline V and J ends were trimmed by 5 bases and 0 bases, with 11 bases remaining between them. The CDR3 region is CASSHGQFSGANVLTF. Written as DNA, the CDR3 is TGTGCCAGTAGTCATGGACAGTTCTCTGGGGCCAACGTCCTGACTTTC.